Sequencing of this T cell receptor beta chain was carried out in a study of cytomegalovirus exposure and HLA in healthy donors. About the research overall: An earlier analysis found fewer than 140 million unique TCR beta sequences from 150 million to 200 million T cells.

A remark on this clone: Its matching antigen is unknown.

Study conclusions and caveats: Among immune exposure information, only CMV serostatus was available. When a later analysis was performed, an Asian-associated ancestry cluster reportedly had fewer N-insertions than the roughly 690-donor mean. There were a few CMV-associated chains whose specificity for CMV antigens was confirmed in vitro.

Use of 60 Vbeta and 13 Jbeta primers characterized the PCR. Sequencing used immunoSEQ multiplex PCR; TCRdb keeps in-frame clones, though not all of them. The sample includes approximately 190,000 clones, around 83% of them seen just once. The sequenced sample consisted of PBMCs. The sequence came from a middle-aged man in good health and CMV-seropositive.

Written as DNA, the CDR3 is TGTGCCAGCAGTTTATGGGCCTCGGGAACTGGGGCCAACGTCCTGACTTTC. The encoded protein is CASSLWASGTGANVLTF. The chain has TRBV28 and TRBJ2-6; D perhaps matches TRBD2 (5 bases). In germline, CDR1 is MDHEN, CDR2 SYDVKM. The CDR3 consists of 17 residues. The V end lost 0 bases, the J end lost 2 bases, and 11 bases lay between the germline ends.